This is a list of T cell receptor beta chains from one sample in a study of technical replicates of blood from a handful of donors. The protocol was immunoSEQ multiplex PCR, while the TCRdb copy is restricted to in-frame clones and leaves out a portion. The table lists tens of thousands of clones, 85% to 90% of them singletons. Sequencing was carried out using PBMCs. The receptors come from a human donor in good health. Some clones in this sample may be carry-over from other donors' samples. The CDR3 runs from the conserved cysteine through the conserved F or W. Each record gives: CDR3 DNA, CDR3 protein, V gene, clone size, J gene, D gene. The D gene is left open where the match is weak. Size tells how often a clone was seen (once, few, many) or the class of an expanded clone, and some rows leave it out.

TGTGCCAGCAGCTTAGAGGGGCAGCCGTACCAAGAGACCCAGTACTTC | CASSLEGQPYQETQYF | TRBV7-9 | - | TRBJ2-5 | -
TGTGCCAGCAAGAGGACAGGGACCTCCTACGAGCAGTACTTC | CASKRTGTSYEQYF | TRBV6-5 | - | TRBJ2-7 | TRBD1
TGTGCCTGGACGACAGGCCCCGCAACTAATGAAAAACTGTTTTTT | CAWTTGPATNEKLFF | TRBV30 | once | TRBJ1-4 | -
TGTGCCAGCAGCAGGGAGGGGCCGAAGAACACTGAAGCTTTCTTT | CASSREGPKNTEAFF | TRBV5-8 | - | TRBJ1-1 | -
TGTGCCAGCAGGGCGGTTGGCGGGCCCCACAATGAGCAGTTCTTC | CASRAVGGPHNEQFF | TRBV27 | - | TRBJ2-1 | -
TGTGCCAGCAGCTTAGTCGACAGTCTTAACTATGGCTACACCTTC | CASSLVDSLNYGYTF | TRBV7-9 | - | TRBJ1-2 | -
TGTGCCAGCAGCTATGAGGTTTTCTCTGGAAACACCATATATTTT | CASSYEVFSGNTIYF | TRBV11-2 | - | TRBJ1-3 | -
TGTGCCAGTAGTAACCCGCGGGGGGTAGGCTCAGATACGCAGTATTTT | CASSNPRGVGSDTQYF | TRBV19 | - | TRBJ2-3 | TRBD2
TGTGCCAGCAGGGAGGGGTCCGTCTTCTCGGAGACCCAGTACTTC | CASREGSVFSETQYF | TRBV6-1 | once | TRBJ2-5 | -
TGTGCCAGCAGTTCCCACGACCCGGGTGGGTTCTTC | CASSSHDPGGFF | TRBV6-1 | once | TRBJ2-1 | -
TGTGCCAGCAGCGTAGAACACAACAATGAGCAGTTCTTC | CASSVEHNNEQFF | TRBV9 | - | TRBJ2-1 | -
TGTGCCAGCAGCTTCCTGACGGGGGAGCAGTACTTC | CASSFLTGEQYF | TRBV11-2 | - | TRBJ2-7 | -
TGTGCCAGCACCCAAGGGGGGGTAAAGCCCCAGCATTTT | CASTQGGVKPQHF | TRBV6-1 | - | TRBJ1-5 | -
TGCGCCAGCAGCTTGGACGACTACAGCTCCTACAATGAGCAGTTCTTC | CASSLDDYSSYNEQFF | TRBV5-1 | - | TRBJ2-1 | -
TGTGCCAGCAGCGCCAAAGAAGGAGGGTGGGGTGAAAAACTGTTTTTT | CASSAKEGGWGEKLFF | TRBV4-2 | - | TRBJ1-4 | -
TGTGCCAGCAGTGAGACAGTTTATTCACCCCTCCACTTT | CASSETVYSPLHF | TRBV2 | once | TRBJ1-6 | -
TGTGCCAGCAGCCCCCAGGGCGTTAGCTCCTATAATTCACCCCTCCACTTT | CASSPQGVSSYNSPLHF | TRBV7-2 | - | TRBJ1-6 | -
TGCAGCGTTCCGCCTAGCGGATCCTACAATGAGCAGTTCTTC | CSVPPSGSYNEQFF | TRBV29-1 | - | TRBJ2-1 | TRBD2
TGTGCCAGCAGTGAAGGGTTTGGGGCGGGATATGTCAGCACTGAAGCTTTCTTT | CASSEGFGAGYVSTEAFF | TRBV6-1 | - | TRBJ1-1 | -
TGCGCCAGCAGCCAGGGGATGGGGGCTTACAATGAGCAGTTCTTC | CASSQGMGAYNEQFF | TRBV5-1 | - | TRBJ2-1 | -
TGTGCCAGCAGCTTGCGTGCTAACTATGGCTACACCTTC | CASSLRANYGYTF | TRBV5-4 | few | TRBJ1-2 | -
TGTGCCAGCAGCGGCGGACAGGTCTATAATTCACCCCTCCACTTT | CASSGGQVYNSPLHF | TRBV5-6 | - | TRBJ1-6 | TRBD1
TGTGCCAGCAGCCTCTACGGTAGGGCAGGGGGCTACAATGAGCAGTTCTTC | CASSLYGRAGGYNEQFF | TRBV5-8 | - | TRBJ2-1 | TRBD1
TGTGCCAGCTCACCACCGTCGGTAGCGGGGGGGCAAAAGACCCAGTACTTC | CASSPPSVAGGQKTQYF | TRBV18 | - | TRBJ2-5 | TRBD2
TGTGCCAGCAGCTTAGAAGGACAGTACAATGAGCAGTTCTTC | CASSLEGQYNEQFF | TRBV11-3 | once | TRBJ2-1 | -